The T cell receptor (beta chain) under discussion was sequenced for a study of T cells in Graves' hyperthyroidism and ophthalmopathy. Overall study: Blood was drawn when the patient was first diagnosed and still untreated. Whole-study findings and limits: Most thyroid clonotypes expanded above 0.001 appeared in blood too.

The CDR3 consists of 16 residues. Germline CDR1 reads MNHEY; CDR2 reads SVGAGI. Trimming pared 5 bases from V and 3 bases from J, leaving 17 bases between. As concerns this clonotype: What it binds is not known.

TCR beta CDR3 regions were amplified from RNA. Using the HTBI primer set, a first-round RT-PCR was run on the TCR CDR3. TCRdb called the multiplex PCR reads again in MiXCR, with one record for every CDR3 protein. This table holds around 300,000 distinct CDR3 sequences, roughly 22% found once. Subjects with ophthalmopathy showed a Clinical Activity Score no lower than 3, a NOSPECS grade no lower than 4, and a duration shorter than 3 months. Uncontrolled infection, other autoimmune disease, pregnancy or lactation excluded patients. The chain is built from TRBV6-5 and TRBJ1-5, with a weak D call TRBD1 (6 bases). The TCR comes from a man aged 30 to 45 with Graves' ophthalmopathy. Input material: blood. CDR3 amino acids: CASSHTGKGDNQPQHF. The CDR3 bases are TGTGCCAGCAGTCACACAGGGAAGGGGGACAATCAGCCCCAGCATTTT.